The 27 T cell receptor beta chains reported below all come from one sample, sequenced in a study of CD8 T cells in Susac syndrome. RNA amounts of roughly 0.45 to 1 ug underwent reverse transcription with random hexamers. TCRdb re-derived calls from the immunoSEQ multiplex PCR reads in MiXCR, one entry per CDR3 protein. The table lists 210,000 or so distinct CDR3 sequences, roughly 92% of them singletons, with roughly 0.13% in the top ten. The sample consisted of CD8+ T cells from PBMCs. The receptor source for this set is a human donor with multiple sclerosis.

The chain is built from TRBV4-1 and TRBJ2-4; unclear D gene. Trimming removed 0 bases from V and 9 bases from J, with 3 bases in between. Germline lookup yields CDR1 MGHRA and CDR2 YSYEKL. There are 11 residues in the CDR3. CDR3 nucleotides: TGCGCCAGCAGCCAAGATTCCATTCAGTACTTC. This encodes CASSQDSIQYF.

CDR3 region: CASSSRLTGADEQYF. The DNA for the CDR3 is TGCGCCAGCAGCTCCCGTTTGACAGGGGCAGACGAGCAGTACTTC. The rearrangement links TRBV5-1 to TRBJ2-7; the match to TRBD1 covers 8 bases. The length of the CDR3 is 15 residues. The J segment lost 5 bases and the V segment lost 3 bases, leaving 10 bases of the junction unmatched. Germline CDR1 is SGHRS and CDR2 is YFSETQ.

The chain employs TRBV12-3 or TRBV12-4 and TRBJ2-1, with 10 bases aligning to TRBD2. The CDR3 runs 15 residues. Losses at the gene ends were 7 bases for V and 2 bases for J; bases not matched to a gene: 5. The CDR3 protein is CASIELAGPYNEQFF. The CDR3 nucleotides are TGTGCCAGCATCGAACTAGCGGGGCCCTACAATGAGCAGTTCTTC.

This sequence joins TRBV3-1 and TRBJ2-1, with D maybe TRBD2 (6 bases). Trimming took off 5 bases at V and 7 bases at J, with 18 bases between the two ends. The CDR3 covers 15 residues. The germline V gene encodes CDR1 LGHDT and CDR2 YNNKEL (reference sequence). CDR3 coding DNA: TGTGCCAGCAGCTTCACCCAGGAGGGCTTAAATGAGCAGTTCTTC. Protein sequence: CASSFTQEGLNEQFF.

CDR3 bases: TGCAGCGTTCTGGCGGGGACCGGGGAGCTGTTTTTT. This encodes CSVLAGTGELFF. The rearrangement links TRBV29-1 to TRBJ2-2, with D possibly TRBD2 on 6 matching bases. V was pared by 5 bases and J by 5 bases, with 9 bases between. This CDR3 is 12 amino acids long. CDR1 and CDR2 from the germline V gene are SQVTM and ANQGSEA.

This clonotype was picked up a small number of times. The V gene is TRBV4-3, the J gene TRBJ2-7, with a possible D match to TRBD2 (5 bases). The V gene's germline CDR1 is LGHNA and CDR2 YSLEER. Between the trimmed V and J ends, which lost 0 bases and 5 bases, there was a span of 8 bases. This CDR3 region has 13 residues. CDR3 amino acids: CASSQDWGDEQYF. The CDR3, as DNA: TGCGCCAGCAGCCAAGATTGGGGAGACGAGCAGTACTTC.

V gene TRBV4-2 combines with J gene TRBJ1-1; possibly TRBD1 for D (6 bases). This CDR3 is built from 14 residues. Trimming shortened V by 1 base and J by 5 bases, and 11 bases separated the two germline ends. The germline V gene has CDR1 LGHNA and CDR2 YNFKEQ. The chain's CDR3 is CASSQGGGETEAFF. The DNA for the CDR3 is TGTGCCAGCAGCCAAGGAGGGGGGGAAACTGAAGCTTTCTTT.

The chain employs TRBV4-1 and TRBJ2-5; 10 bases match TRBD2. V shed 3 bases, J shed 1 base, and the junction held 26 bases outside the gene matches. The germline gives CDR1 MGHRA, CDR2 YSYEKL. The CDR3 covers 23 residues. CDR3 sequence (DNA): TGCGCCAGCAGCCATCGGATGTACAGGACAGATGAGAGCGGGAGGGCCACCCAAGAGACCCAGTACTTC. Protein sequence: CASSHRMYRTDESGRATQETQYF.

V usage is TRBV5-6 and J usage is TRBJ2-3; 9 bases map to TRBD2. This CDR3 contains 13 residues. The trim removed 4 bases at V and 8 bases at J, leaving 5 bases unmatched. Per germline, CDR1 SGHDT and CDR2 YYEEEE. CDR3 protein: CASSPGTSITQYF. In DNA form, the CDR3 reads TGTGCCAGCAGCCCCGGGACTAGCATTACGCAGTATTTT.

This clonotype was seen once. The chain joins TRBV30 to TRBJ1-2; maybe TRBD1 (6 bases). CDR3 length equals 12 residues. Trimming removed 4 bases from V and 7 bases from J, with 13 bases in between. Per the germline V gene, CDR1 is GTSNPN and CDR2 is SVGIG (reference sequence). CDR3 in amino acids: CAWTPGGPGYTF. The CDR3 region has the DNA TGTGCCTGGACCCCCGGGGGGCCTGGCTACACCTTC.

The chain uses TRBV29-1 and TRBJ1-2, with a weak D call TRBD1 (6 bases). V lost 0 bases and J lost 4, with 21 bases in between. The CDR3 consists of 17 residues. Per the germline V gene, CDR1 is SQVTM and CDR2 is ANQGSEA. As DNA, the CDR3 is TGCAGCGTTGAAGATAACCCCCGGGACACCTTCTTCTATGGCTACACCTTC. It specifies CSVEDNPRDTFFYGYTF.

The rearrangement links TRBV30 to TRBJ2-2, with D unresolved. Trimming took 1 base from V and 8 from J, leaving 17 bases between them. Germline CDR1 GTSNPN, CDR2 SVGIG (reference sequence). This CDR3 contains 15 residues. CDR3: CAWSADTNLAGELFF. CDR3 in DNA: TGTGCCTGGAGTGCCGACACGAACCTGGCGGGGGAGCTGTTTTTT. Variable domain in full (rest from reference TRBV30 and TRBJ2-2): SQTIHQWPATLVQPVGSPLSLECTVEGTSNPNLYWYRQAAGRGLQLLFYSVGIGQISSEVPQNLSASRPQDRQFILSSKKLLLSDSGFYLCAWSADTNLAGELFFGEGSRLTVL.

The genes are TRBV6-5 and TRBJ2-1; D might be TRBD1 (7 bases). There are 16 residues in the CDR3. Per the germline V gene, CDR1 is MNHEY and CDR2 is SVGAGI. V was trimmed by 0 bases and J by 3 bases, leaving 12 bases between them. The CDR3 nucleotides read TGTGCCAGCAGTTACTCGAGGGGGGACAGCTACAATGAGCAGTTCTTC. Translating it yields CASSYSRGDSYNEQFF.

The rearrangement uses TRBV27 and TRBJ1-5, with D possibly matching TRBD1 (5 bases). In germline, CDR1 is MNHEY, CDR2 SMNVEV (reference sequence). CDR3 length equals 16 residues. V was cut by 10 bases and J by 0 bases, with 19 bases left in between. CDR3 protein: CATRDGGPYSNQPQHF. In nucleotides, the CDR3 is TGTGCCACCCGGGACGGGGGTCCCTATAGCAATCAGCCCCAGCATTTT.

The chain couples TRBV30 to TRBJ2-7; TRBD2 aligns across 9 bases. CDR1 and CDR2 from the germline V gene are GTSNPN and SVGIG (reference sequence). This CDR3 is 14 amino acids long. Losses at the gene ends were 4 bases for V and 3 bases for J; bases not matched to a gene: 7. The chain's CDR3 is CAWKPGLAFYEQYF. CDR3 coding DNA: TGTGCCTGGAAACCGGGACTAGCCTTCTACGAGCAGTACTTC.

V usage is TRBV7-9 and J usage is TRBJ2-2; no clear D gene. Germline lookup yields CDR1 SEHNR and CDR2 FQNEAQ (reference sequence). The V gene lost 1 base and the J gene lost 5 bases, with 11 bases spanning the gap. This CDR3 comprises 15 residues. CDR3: CASSLGPHVTGELFF. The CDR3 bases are TGTGCCAGCAGCTTAGGACCGCATGTAACCGGGGAGCTGTTTTTT. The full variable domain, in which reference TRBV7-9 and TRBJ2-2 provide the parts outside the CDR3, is DTGVSQNPRHKITKRGQNVTFRCDPISEHNRLYWYRQTLGQGPEFLTYFQNEAQLEKSRLLSDRFSAERPKGSFSTLEIQRTEQGDSAMYLCASSLGPHVTGELFFGEGSRLTVL.

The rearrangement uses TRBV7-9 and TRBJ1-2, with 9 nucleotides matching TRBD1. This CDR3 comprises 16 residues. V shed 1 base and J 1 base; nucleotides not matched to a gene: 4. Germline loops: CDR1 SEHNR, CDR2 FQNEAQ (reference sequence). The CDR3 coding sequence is TGTGCCAGCAGCTTAGGGACAGGGGCCCGTAACTATGGCTACACCTTC. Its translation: CASSLGTGARNYGYTF.

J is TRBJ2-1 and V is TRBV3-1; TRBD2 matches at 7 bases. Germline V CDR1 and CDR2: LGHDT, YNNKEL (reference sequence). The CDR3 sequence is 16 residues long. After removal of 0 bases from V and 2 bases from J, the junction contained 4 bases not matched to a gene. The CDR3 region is CASSQEGAGTYNEQFF. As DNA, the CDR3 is TGTGCCAGCAGCCAAGAAGGAGCGGGAACCTACAATGAGCAGTTCTTC.

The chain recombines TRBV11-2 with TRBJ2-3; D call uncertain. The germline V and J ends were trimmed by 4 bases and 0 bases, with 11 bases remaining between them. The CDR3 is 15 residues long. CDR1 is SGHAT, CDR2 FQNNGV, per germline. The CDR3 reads CASSSIRYSTDTQYF. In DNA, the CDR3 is TGTGCCAGCAGCTCCATTCGCTACAGCACAGATACGCAGTATTTT. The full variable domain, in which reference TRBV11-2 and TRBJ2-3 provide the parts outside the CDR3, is EAGVAQSPRYKIIEKRQSVAFWCNPISGHATLYWYQQILGQGPKLLIQFQNNGVVDDSQLPKDRFSAERLKGVDSTLKIQPAKLEDSAVYLCASSSIRYSTDTQYFGPGTRLTVL.

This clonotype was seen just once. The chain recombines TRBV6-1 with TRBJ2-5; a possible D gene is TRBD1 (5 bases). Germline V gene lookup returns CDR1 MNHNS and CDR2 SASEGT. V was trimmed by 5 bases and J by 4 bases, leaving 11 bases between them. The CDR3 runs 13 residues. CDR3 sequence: CASSKTGGETQYF. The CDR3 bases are TGTGCCAGCAGTAAAACAGGCGGAGAGACCCAGTACTTC.

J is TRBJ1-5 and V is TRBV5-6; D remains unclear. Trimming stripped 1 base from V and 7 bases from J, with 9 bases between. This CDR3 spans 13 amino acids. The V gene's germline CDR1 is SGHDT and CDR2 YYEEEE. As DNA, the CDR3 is TGTGCCAGCAGCTTGAATCGCGGGCAGCCCCAGCATTTT. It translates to CASSLNRGQPQHF.

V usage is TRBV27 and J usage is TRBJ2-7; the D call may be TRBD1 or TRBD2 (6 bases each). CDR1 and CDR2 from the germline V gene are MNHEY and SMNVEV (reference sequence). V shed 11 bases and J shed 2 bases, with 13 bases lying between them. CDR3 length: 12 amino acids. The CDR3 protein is CASGADTYEQYF. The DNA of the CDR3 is TGTGCCTCGGGGGCAGACACCTACGAGCAGTACTTC.

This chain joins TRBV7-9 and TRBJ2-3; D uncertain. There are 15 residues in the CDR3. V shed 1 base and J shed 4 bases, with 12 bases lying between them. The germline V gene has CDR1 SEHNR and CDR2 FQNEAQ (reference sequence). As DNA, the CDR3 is TGTGCCAGCAGCTTAGTCGGCCCGTCGGCAGATACGCAGTATTTT. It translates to CASSLVGPSADTQYF.

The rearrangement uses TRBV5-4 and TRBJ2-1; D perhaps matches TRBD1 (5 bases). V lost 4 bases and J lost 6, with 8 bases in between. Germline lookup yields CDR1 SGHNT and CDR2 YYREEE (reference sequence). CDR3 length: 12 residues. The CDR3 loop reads CASSPGLNEQFF. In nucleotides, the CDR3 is TGTGCCAGCAGCCCAGGGCTCAATGAGCAGTTCTTC. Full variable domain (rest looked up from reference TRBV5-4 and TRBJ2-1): ETGVTQSPTHLIKTRGQQVTLRCSSQSGHNTVSWYQQALGQGPQFIFQYYREEENGRGNFPPRFSGLQFPNYSSELNVNALELDDSALYLCASSPGLNEQFFGPGTRLTVL.

The CDR3 nucleotides are TGTGCCAGCAGCTTAAGCGGGAGGGCGGAGACCCAGTACTTC. Amino acid sequence: CASSLSGRAETQYF. The chain combines TRBV7-3 with TRBJ2-5, with TRBD2 matching 9 bases. CDR3 size: 14 residues. After removal of 1 base from V and 5 bases from J, the junction contained 2 bases not matched to a gene. Germline V gene data show CDR1 as SGHTA and CDR2 as FQGTGA.

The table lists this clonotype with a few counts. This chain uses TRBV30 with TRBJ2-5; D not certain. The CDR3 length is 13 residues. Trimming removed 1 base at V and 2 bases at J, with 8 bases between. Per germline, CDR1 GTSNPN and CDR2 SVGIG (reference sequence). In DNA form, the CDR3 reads TGTGCCTGGAGTGAGGTGGGGCAAGAGACCCAGTACTTC. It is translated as CAWSEVGQETQYF.

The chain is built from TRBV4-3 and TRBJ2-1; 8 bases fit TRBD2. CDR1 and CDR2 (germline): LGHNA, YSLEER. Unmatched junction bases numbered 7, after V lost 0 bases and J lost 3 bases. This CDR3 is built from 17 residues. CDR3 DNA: TGCGCCAGCAGCCAAGATCCTAGCGGGCAATTCTACAATGAGCAGTTCTTC. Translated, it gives CASSQDPSGQFYNEQFF.